This is a list of T cell receptor beta chains from one sample in a study of beta chain features in type 1 diabetes. TCRdb keeps only in-frame clones here, not all; method: immunoSEQ multiplex PCR. The data show about 360,000 clones, with approximately 12% seen just once and more than 0.015% held by the top ten. The material sequenced was naive CD4+ T cells from blood. Receptor source: a man aged 18 to 29 in good health. Each CDR3 is given with its conserved first and last residue. D genes are given only for firm matches. Size values are once, few and many counts, or a class for expanded clones, and some rows have none.

cdr3_aa cdr3_nt v_call d_call cdr3_length j_call clone_size
CASSLWGGNNQPQHF TGCGCCAGCAGCTTGTGGGGAGGGAACAATCAGCCCCAGCATTTT TRBV5-1 . 15 TRBJ1-5 .
CASSPGQGRGSNQPQHF TGTGCCAGCAGTCCCGGACAGGGTAGAGGAAGCAATCAGCCCCAGCATTTT TRBV28 TRBD1 17 TRBJ1-5 .
CASSLAIGSEHF TGTGCCAGCAGCTTAGCTATCGGGAGTGAGCATTTT TRBV7-8 . 12 TRBJ1-5 .
CATFHRDSYNEQFF TGTGCCACCTTCCACCGGGACAGCTACAATGAGCAGTTCTTC TRBV2 TRBD1 14 TRBJ2-1 few
CASSQEFSTVYGYTF TGTGCCAGCAGCCAAGAATTTTCGACAGTTTATGGCTACACCTTC TRBV14 . 15 TRBJ1-2 .
CASSLRAWTSGSYEQYF TGCGCCAGCAGCTTGAGGGCTTGGACTAGCGGCTCCTACGAGCAGTACTTC TRBV5-1 TRBD2 17 TRBJ2-7 few
CAISSTGWGEKLFF TGTGCCATCAGTAGTACAGGGTGGGGTGAAAAACTGTTTTTT TRBV10-3 . 14 TRBJ1-4 .
CASSLRQRAEAFF TGTGCCAGCAGTTTACGGCAGAGGGCTGAAGCTTTCTTT TRBV28 . 13 TRBJ1-1 few
CASRDREGRRPLHF TGTGCCAGTAGGGACAGAGAGGGGAGACGACCCCTCCACTTT TRBV19 . 14 TRBJ1-6 few
CASSFSGSGYGYTF TGTGCCAGCAGCTTTTCCGGGTCGGGTTATGGCTACACCTTC TRBV7-2 . 14 TRBJ1-2 .
CSARDRPSLHF TGCAGCGCCCGGGACAGGCCATCCCTCCACTTT TRBV29-1 TRBD1 11 TRBJ1-6 many
CASSLGTLILETEAFF TGTGCCAGCAGCTTAGGGACACTCATATTAGAGACTGAAGCTTTCTTT TRBV7-9 . 16 TRBJ1-1 few
CASSPFDTQYF TGTGCCAGCAGCCCGTTTGATACGCAGTATTTT TRBV11-2 . 11 TRBJ2-3 few
CASSPGDTDTEAFF TGTGCCAGCTCGCCGGGAGATACGGACACTGAAGCTTTCTTT TRBV18 . 14 TRBJ1-1 few
CASSQLTGDENQPQHF TGTGCCAGCAGCCAGTTAACAGGGGACGAAAATCAGCCCCAGCATTTT TRBV14 TRBD1 16 TRBJ1-5 few
CASSLARTSGSYEQYF TGCGCCAGCAGCTTAGCGAGGACTAGCGGGAGTTACGAGCAGTACTTC TRBV5-1 TRBD2 16 TRBJ2-7 .
CASSFEGTAYEQYF TGTGCCAGCAGCTTCGAAGGGACAGCCTACGAGCAGTACTTC TRBV7-2 TRBD1 14 TRBJ2-7 few
CASSLGYTTYEQYF TGTGCCAGCAGCTTAGGGTACACCACCTACGAGCAGTACTTC TRBV7-2 . 14 TRBJ2-7 few
CASTHGQGSYGSDTQYF TGTGCCAGTACCCATGGACAGGGTAGTTATGGATCGGATACGCAGTATTTT TRBV19 TRBD1 17 TRBJ2-3 .